The rows below give T cell receptor beta chains drawn from one sample of a study of blood T cells in healthy people across ages. A single record per CDR3 protein comes from TCRdb applying MiXCR to the 5' RACE reads. The sample has 650,000 to 800,000 distinct CDR3 sequences; approximately 52% are singletons. Material for sequencing was blood. Receptors were obtained from a woman at least 80 years old in good health. Each CDR3 is given with its conserved first and last residue. The D gene is left open where the match is weak. For some rows the clone size is stated as once, few or many, or as a class when expanded; others skip it.

D gene,CDR3 length,clone size,J gene,V gene,CDR3 DNA,CDR3 protein
.,15,.,TRBJ2-1,TRBV28,TGTGCCAGCAGTTTACCCCCTGGGTACTACAATGAGCAGTTCTTC,CASSLPPGYYNEQFF
.,16,.,TRBJ2-6,TRBV6-4,TGTGCCAGCAGTGACGGCGGTAACTCTGGGGCCAACGTCCTGACTTTC,CASSDGGNSGANVLTF
.,11,once,TRBJ1-2,TRBV2,TGTGCCAGCAGTGAATGGGATGGCTACACCTTC,CASSEWDGYTF
.,15,.,TRBJ2-3,TRBV20-1,TGCAGTGCTAGAGATTTTTTTGGGTCGCCAGATACGCAGTATTTT,CSARDFFGSPDTQYF
TRBD2,16,once,TRBJ2-1,TRBV25-1,TGTGCCAGCAGTGATGGGCTAGCGGGGTTTTACAATGAGCAGTTCTTC,CASSDGLAGFYNEQFF
.,14,.,TRBJ1-5,TRBV7-2,TGTGCCAGCAGCCGAGAGCATAGCAATCAGCCCCAGCATTTT,CASSREHSNQPQHF
TRBD2,14,.,TRBJ2-7,TRBV6-2/TRBV6-3,TGTGCCAGCAGGGAAAGCGGGAGAGCCTACGAGCAGTACTTC,CASRESGRAYEQYF
.,15,once,TRBJ2-5,TRBV18,TGTGCCAGCTCACCGTCGCAGGAATGGGTCCATGAGCAGTACTTC,CASSPSQEWVHEQYF
.,14,many,TRBJ2-3,TRBV28,TGTGCCAGCAGTTCTCCTTCCCCCACAGATACGCAGTATTTT,CASSSPSPTDTQYF
TRBD2,15,.,TRBJ2-3,TRBV6-1,TGTGCCAGCAGCAAACTAGCGGGAGAGACAGATACGCAGTATTTT,CASSKLAGETDTQYF
TRBD2,14,.,TRBJ2-1,TRBV20-1,TGCAGTGCTAGGGCGGGGGGCACCTACAATGAGCAGTTCTTC,CSARAGGTYNEQFF
.,14,once,TRBJ1-4,TRBV11-2,TGTGCCAGCAGCTACTGGGACACAGGAGAAAAACTGTTTTTT,CASSYWDTGEKLFF
.,11,few,TRBJ1-2,TRBV30,TGTGCCTGGAGTCTTATAGGGAGACGCACCTTC,CAWSLIGRRTF
TRBD1,18,.,TRBJ2-3,TRBV13,TGTGCCAGCAGCTTAAATTGGGGGCGGACAGGAAACACAGATACGCAGTATTTT,CASSLNWGRTGNTDTQYF
.,13,many,TRBJ1-1,TRBV29-1,TGCAGCGTTGAGCCCCTCAGGGGAGCCGAAGCTTTCTTT,CSVEPLRGAEAFF
TRBD2,16,.,TRBJ2-7,TRBV3-1,TGTGCCAGCAGCCCCCACACTAGCGGGAGGCTTTGCGAGCAGTACTTC,CASSPHTSGRLCEQYF
TRBD2,15,.,TRBJ2-7,TRBV20-1,TGCAGTGCTACCCCCGGGACTACGGATATCAACGAGCAGTACTTC,CSATPGTTDINEQYF
.,15,once,TRBJ1-2,TRBV12-3/TRBV12-4,TGTGCCAGCAGTCTACGGGACATCCCTAACTATGGCTACACCTTC,CASSLRDIPNYGYTF
.,14,many,TRBJ1-2,TRBV12-3/TRBV12-4,TGTGCCAGCAGTTTAGTTGGGGGGCGAGGGGGCTACACCTTC,CASSLVGGRGGYTF
.,13,.,TRBJ1-2,TRBV12-3/TRBV12-4,TGTGCCAGCGGTTGGGCAGGGGAGTCTGGCTACACCTTC,CASGWAGESGYTF
TRBD1,14,once,TRBJ1-5,TRBV12-3/TRBV12-4,TGTGCCAGCAGTACGACAGGGGGCGATCAGCCCCAGCATTTT,CASSTTGGDQPQHF
.,12,many,TRBJ1-2,TRBV29-1,TGCAGCGTTGAAGTGACAGCCTATGGCTACACCTTC,CSVEVTAYGYTF
.,14,few,TRBJ2-7,TRBV7-6,TGTGCCAGCAGCTTAACGAACAGCGGGTACGAGCAGTACTTC,CASSLTNSGYEQYF
TRBD2,15,.,TRBJ2-5,TRBV7-2,TGTGCCAGCAGCTCCTCCCGGACTAGTCAAGAGACCCAGTACTTC,CASSSSRTSQETQYF
.,13,.,TRBJ1-5,TRBV7-2,TGTGCCAGTAGCTCAGGACGCAGCGGGCCCCAGCATTTT,CASSSGRSGPQHF
.,14,few,TRBJ2-1,TRBV7-8,TGTGCCAGCAGCGTAACTCGGGCCTACAATGAGCAGTTCTTC,CASSVTRAYNEQFF
.,13,many,TRBJ2-3,TRBV5-1,TGCGCCAGCAGAGAGGGCTACACAGATACGCAGTATTTT,CASREGYTDTQYF
.,14,many,TRBJ1-1,TRBV6-5,TGTGCCAGCAGTCGACTTTTACCGAACACTGAAGCTTTCTTT,CASSRLLPNTEAFF
.,13,.,TRBJ2-1,TRBV24-1,TGTGCCACCAGTGATTTGACAAACAATGAGCAGTTCTTC,CATSDLTNNEQFF
.,13,.,TRBJ1-1,TRBV25-1,TGTGCCAGCAGTGTTAGTTGGAACACTGAAGCTTTCTTT,CASSVSWNTEAFF
.,16,.,TRBJ1-5,TRBV5-6,TGTGCCAGCAGCCGCATCTCAGCCGGGGGTAATCAGCCCCAGCATTTT,CASSRISAGGNQPQHF
.,17,.,TRBJ2-1,TRBV5-1,TGCGCCAGCAGCTTGATGACGGGCCCCCCTCTCAACAATGAGCAGTTCTTC,CASSLMTGPPLNNEQFF
.,16,.,TRBJ1-1,TRBV9,TGTGCCAGCAGCCAAAAGGCGGGGGCTAGGGGCACTGAAGCTTTCTTT,CASSQKAGARGTEAFF
TRBD2,15,once,TRBJ2-2,TRBV20-1,TGCAGTGCTAGAGGGCGGGGGGCATTCGACGGGGAGCTGTTTTTT,CSARGRGAFDGELFF
.,14,many,TRBJ1-6,TRBV30,TGTGCCTGGACCCCCATGGGGGTTGAGTCACCCCTCCACTTT,CAWTPMGVESPLHF
.,15,.,TRBJ2-3,TRBV29-1,TGCAGCGTTGGGGTCCAGGCCGGGGTCACAGATACGCAGTATTTT,CSVGVQAGVTDTQYF
TRBD1,16,.,TRBJ2-6,TRBV2,TGTGCCAGCAGTTATGCAGGGGGCGCTGGGGCCAACGTCCTGACTTTC,CASSYAGGAGANVLTF
.,13,few,TRBJ2-3,TRBV20-1,TGCAGTGCCCCGGGCTGGAGCACAGATACGCAGTATTTT,CSAPGWSTDTQYF
.,15,.,TRBJ2-2,TRBV6-2/TRBV6-3,TGTGCCAGCAAAGTTCCAGGGGATGGCACCGGGGAGCTGTTTTTT,CASKVPGDGTGELFF
.,15,few,TRBJ2-7,TRBV11-1,TGTGCCAGCAGCTTAGCGGCTAGCGAGGGCTACGAGCAGTACTTC,CASSLAASEGYEQYF
.,13,.,TRBJ2-3,TRBV5-1,TGCGCCAGCAGCATCTACCGCACAGATACGCAGTATTTT,CASSIYRTDTQYF
.,17,.,TRBJ1-1,TRBV20-1,TGCAGTGCTGGGGGTTTCCTAGACAGGCCCTTGAACACTGAAGCTTTCTTT,CSAGGFLDRPLNTEAFF
TRBD2,12,many,TRBJ2-5,TRBV29-1,TGCAGCATATGGACTAGTGGGGAGACCCAGTACTTC,CSIWTSGETQYF
.,14,few,TRBJ2-2,TRBV11-2,TGTGCCAGCAGCTCCCAACCCCGAGGGGGGGAGCTGTTTTTT,CASSSQPRGGELFF
.,13,.,TRBJ2-2,TRBV19,TGTGCCAGTAGTCCCCGGGGCACCAGGGAGCTGTTTTTT,CASSPRGTRELFF